This T cell receptor beta chain was found in a study of shared clonotypes between healthy human individuals. Regarding the study as a whole: Researchers found naive subsets generally carried larger estimated richness than memory subsets. Donor scarcity curtailed the genetic and exposure-history diversity represented herein.

Comment on this clone: Its antigen is unknown.

The naive CD8 subset, CD45RO-negative cells positively selected for CCR7, excluded terminally differentiated effector memory CD45RA+ cells. Germline V gene lookup returns CDR1 MNHNS and CDR2 SASEGT. The CDR3 is made up of 15 amino acids. Trimming removed 3 bases at V and 0 bases at J, with 9 bases between. Under the authors' procedure: From ImmunoSEQ came sequences covering only the junction and carrying no quality scores, so filtering differed. TCRdb's table, derived via immunoSEQ multiplex PCR, lists solely in-frame clones and lacks some. V and J calls and clone size are copied from that table; D and trimming were computed from the DNA. The sample yields about 820,000 clones, 80% to 95% seen once.

The V call is TRBV6-1, the J call TRBJ1-5, with no clear D. This sequence originates from a man aged 30-40 years in good health. The sequenced sample was naive CD8+ T cells sorted from blood. The CDR3 here is CASSDFDNSNQPQHF. CDR3 coding DNA: TGTGCCAGCAGTGATTTCGATAATAGCAATCAGCCCCAGCATTTT.